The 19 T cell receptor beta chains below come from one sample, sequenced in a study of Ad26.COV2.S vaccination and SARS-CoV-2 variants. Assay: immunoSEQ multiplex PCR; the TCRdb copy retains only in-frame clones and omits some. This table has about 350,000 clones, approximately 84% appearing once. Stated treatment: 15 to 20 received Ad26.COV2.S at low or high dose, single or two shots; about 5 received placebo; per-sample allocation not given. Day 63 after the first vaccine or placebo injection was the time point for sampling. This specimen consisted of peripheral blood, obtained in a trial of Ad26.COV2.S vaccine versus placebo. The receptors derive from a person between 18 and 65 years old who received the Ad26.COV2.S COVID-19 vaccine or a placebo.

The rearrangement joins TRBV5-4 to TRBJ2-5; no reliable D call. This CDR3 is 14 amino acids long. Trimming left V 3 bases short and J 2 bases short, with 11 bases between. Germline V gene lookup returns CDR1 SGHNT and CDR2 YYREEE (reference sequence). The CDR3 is CASSSQLQQETQYF. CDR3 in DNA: TGTGCCAGCAGCTCCCAATTGCAGCAAGAGACCCAGTACTTC.

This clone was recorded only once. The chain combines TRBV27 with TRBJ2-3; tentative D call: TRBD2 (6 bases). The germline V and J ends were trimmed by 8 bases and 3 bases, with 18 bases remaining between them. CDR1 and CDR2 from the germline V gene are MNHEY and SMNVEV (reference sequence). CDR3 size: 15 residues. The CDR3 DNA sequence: TGTGCCAGCTCGCGAGGCGGGGTATTAACAGATACGCAGTATTTT. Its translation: CASSRGGVLTDTQYF.

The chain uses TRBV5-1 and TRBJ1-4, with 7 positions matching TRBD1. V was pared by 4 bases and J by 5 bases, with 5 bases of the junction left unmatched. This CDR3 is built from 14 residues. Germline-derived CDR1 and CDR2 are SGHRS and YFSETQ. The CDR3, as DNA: TGCGCCAGCAGCCCACAGGGACAGAATGAAAAACTGTTTTTT. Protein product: CASSPQGQNEKLFF.

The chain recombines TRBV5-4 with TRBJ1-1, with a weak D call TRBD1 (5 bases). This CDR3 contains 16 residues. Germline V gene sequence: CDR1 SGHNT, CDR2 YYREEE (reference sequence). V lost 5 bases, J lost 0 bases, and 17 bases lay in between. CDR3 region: CASRGDRGRVNTEAFF. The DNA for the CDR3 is TGTGCCAGCAGAGGGGATCGGGGTAGGGTGAACACTGAAGCTTTCTTT.

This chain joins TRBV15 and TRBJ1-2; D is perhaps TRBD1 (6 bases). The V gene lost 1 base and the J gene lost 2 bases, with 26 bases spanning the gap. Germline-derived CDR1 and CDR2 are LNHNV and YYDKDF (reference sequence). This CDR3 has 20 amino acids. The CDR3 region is CATSRGVTISRGARNYGYTF. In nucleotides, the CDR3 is TGTGCCACCAGCAGAGGGGTCACAATAAGTCGGGGGGCGAGAAACTATGGCTACACCTTC.

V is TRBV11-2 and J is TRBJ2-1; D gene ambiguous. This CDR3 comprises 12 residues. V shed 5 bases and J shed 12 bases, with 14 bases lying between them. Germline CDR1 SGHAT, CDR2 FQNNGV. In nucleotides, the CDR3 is TGTGCCAGCAGCCTCCCCGTCGGGCGGCAGTTCTTC. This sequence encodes CASSLPVGRQFF.

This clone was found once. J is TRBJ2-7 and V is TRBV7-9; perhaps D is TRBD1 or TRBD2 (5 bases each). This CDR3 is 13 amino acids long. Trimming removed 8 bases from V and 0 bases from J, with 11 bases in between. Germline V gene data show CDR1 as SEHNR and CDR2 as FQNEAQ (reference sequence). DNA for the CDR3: TGTGCCAGCCGGGACCCAGTCTCCTACGAGCAGTACTTC. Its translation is CASRDPVSYEQYF.

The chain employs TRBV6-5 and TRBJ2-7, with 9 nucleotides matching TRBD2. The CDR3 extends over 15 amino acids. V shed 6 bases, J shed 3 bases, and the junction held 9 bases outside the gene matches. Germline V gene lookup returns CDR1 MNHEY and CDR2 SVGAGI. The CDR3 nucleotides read TGTGCCAGCAGCCCCGGGGAGCGGGGGGTCTACGAGCAGTACTTC. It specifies CASSPGERGVYEQYF.

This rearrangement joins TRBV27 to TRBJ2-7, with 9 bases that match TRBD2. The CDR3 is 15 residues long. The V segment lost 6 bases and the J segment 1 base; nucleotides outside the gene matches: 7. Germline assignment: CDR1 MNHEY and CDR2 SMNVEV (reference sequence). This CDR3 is CASRNSGSPSYEQYF. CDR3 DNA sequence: TGTGCCAGCAGGAATAGCGGGAGTCCTTCCTACGAGCAGTACTTC.

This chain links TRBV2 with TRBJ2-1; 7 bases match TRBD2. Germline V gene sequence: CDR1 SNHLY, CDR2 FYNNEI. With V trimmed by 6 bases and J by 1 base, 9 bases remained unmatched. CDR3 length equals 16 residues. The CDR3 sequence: CASRLRPGGSYNEQFF. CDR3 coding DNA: TGTGCCAGCAGATTGAGACCGGGGGGTTCCTACAATGAGCAGTTCTTC.

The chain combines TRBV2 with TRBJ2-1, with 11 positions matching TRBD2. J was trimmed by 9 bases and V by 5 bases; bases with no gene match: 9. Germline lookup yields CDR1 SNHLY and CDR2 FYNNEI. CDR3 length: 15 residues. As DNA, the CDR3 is TGTGCCAGCAGTCGGACTAGCGGGTTATTGGGTGAGCAGTTCTTC. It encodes CASSRTSGLLGEQFF.

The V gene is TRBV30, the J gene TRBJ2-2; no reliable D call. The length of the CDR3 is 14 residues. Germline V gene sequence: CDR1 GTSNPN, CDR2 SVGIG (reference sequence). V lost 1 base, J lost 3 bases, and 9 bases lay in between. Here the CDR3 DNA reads TGTGCCTGGAGTGGGTCCCTCTACACCGGGGAGCTGTTTTTT. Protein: CAWSGSLYTGELFF.

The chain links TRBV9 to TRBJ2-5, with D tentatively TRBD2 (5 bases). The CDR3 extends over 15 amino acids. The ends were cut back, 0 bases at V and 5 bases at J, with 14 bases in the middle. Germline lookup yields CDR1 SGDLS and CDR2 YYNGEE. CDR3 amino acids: CASSVGGPGWETQYF. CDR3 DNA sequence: TGTGCCAGCAGCGTAGGCGGGCCGGGGTGGGAGACCCAGTACTTC.

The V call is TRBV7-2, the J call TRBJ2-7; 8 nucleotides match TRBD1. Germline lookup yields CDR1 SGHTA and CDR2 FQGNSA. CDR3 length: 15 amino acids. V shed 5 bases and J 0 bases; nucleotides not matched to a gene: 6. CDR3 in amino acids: CASSPLGQVSYEQYF. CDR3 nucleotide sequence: TGTGCCAGCAGCCCCCTGGGACAGGTCTCCTACGAGCAGTACTTC.

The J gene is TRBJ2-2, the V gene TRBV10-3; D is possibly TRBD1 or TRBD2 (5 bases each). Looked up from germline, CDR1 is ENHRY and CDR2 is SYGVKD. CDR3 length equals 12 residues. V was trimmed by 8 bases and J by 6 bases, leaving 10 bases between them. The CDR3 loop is CAIGRGAGELFF. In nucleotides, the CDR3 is TGTGCCATCGGGAGAGGGGCCGGGGAGCTGTTTTTT.

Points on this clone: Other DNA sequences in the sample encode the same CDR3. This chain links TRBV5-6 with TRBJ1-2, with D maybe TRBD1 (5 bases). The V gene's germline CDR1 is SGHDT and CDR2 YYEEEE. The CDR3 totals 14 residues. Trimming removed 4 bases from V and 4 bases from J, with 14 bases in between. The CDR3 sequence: CASSPDRGGYGYTF. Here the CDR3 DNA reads TGTGCCAGCAGCCCCGACAGAGGTGGCTATGGCTACACCTTC.

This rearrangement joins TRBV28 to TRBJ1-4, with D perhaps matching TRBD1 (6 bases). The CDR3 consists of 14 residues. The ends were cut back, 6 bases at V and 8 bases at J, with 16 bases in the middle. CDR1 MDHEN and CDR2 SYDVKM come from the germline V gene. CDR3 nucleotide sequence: TGTGCCAGCAGCAACCCGGGACACGGGGAAAAACTGTTTTTT. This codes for CASSNPGHGEKLFF.

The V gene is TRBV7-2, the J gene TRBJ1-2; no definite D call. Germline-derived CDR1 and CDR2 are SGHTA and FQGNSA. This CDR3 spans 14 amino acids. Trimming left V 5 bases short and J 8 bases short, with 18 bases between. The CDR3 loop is CASSRSPGRKGYTF. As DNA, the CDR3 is TGTGCCAGCAGCAGATCCCCAGGTCGGAAAGGCTACACCTTC.

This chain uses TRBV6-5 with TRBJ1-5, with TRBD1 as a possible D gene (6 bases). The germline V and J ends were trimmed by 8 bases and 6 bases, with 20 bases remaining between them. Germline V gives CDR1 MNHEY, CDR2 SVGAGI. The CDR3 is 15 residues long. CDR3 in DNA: TGTGCCAGCCGACCCCTGGGGGGGGCGTTTCAGCCCCAGCATTTT. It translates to CASRPLGGAFQPQHF.